This T cell receptor (beta chain) derives from a study of T cell responses to AZD1222 COVID-19 vaccine. Notes on the study in general: Clonal diversity was possibly underestimated; the donors were predominantly white British and more often female. At 160-218 and 743-854, vaccine-associated CD4 TCRs were dominant, and they spanned spike.

Trimming removed 4 bases from V and 4 bases from J; junction bases left unmatched: 15. The germline CDR1 and CDR2 sequences are SGHRS and YFSETQ. The CDR3 has 18 residues. As regards this clone: The antigen remains unidentified.

Method: immunoSEQ multiplex PCR; TCRdb's copy keeps in-frame clones and lacks some. The data hold about 130,000 clones, with roughly 90% observed a single time. The chain carries TRBV5-1 and TRBJ2-1; 9 nucleotides align to TRBD1. Sample: peripheral blood, taken 28 days after the second AZD1222 dose. This TCR came from an adult who received the AZD1222 COVID-19 vaccine. The chain's CDR3 is CASSTTRTGGGRYNEQFF. The CDR3 DNA follows: TGCGCCAGCAGCACAACTCGCACAGGGGGCGGTCGTTACAATGAGCAGTTCTTC.